This T cell receptor beta chain was identified in a study of somatic mutations in cytotoxic T cells in rheumatoid arthritis. Broader study findings: CD8+ clonality rose with age in rheumatoid arthritis patients, unlike in healthy controls. There was no knowledge of the antigen targets of the expanded CD8+ clones.

The germline V gene has CDR1 MNHNS and CDR2 SASEGT. V shed 6 bases and J 4 bases; nucleotides not matched to a gene: 5. This CDR3 region has 15 residues. With respect to this clone: Its antigen remains unknown.

Assay used: immunoSEQ multiplex PCR; TCRdb lists only in-frame clones, some missing. The table lists about 20,000 clones, about nine tenths of them singletons. Sequenced: CD8+ T cells sorted from blood. The chain employs TRBV6-1 and TRBJ2-2; 10 bases agree with TRBD2. This clonotype originated in a man aged 40-49 years in good health. The CDR3 reads CASRDLAGATGELFF. DNA of the CDR3: TGTGCCAGCAGAGACCTAGCGGGAGCCACCGGGGAGCTGTTTTTT.